This T cell receptor beta chain was sequenced in a study of cytomegalovirus exposure and HLA in healthy donors. Study-level information: From 170 million or so T cells, an earlier analysis saw some 120 million unique TCR beta sequences. There were approximately 85 million unique TCRs (from HLA-typed donors) in an early data release.

The PCR had 60 Vbeta and 13 Jbeta primers. Produced via immunoSEQ multiplex PCR; TCRdb's table is partial and in-frame only. This table holds 150,000 or so clones, over 65% found once. Notes on the study in general: In all likelihood, a cluster of highly shared sequence variants was a sequencing artifact. A prior analysis recorded that most TCR beta V segments were productive about 87% or about 30% of the time.

As to this clone: Its antigen remains unidentified.

Sequenced material: PBMCs. This clonotype was obtained from a middle-aged man in good health and CMV-seropositive.

CDR3 protein: CASSLDGQNTEAFF. CDR3 in DNA: TGTGCCAGCAGCTTAGACGGACAGAACACTGAAGCTTTCTTT. The chain has TRBV11-3 and TRBJ1-1, with D tentatively TRBD1 (5 bases). CDR1 and CDR2 from the germline V gene are SGHNT and YENEEA. V was shortened by 0 bases and J by 1 base, with 6 bases between the two germline ends. The CDR3 length is 14 residues.